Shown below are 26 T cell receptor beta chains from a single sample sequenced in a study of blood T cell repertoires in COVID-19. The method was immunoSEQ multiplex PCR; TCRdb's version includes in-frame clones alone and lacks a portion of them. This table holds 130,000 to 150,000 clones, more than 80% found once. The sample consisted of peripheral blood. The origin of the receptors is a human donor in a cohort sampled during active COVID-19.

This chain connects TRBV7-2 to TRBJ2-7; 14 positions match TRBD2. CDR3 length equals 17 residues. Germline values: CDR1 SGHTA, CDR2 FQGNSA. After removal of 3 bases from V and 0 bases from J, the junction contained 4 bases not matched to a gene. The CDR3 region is CASSFGLAGGNSYEQYV. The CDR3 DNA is TGTGCCAGCAGCTTTGGACTAGCGGGAGGAAACTCCTACGAGCAGTACGTC.

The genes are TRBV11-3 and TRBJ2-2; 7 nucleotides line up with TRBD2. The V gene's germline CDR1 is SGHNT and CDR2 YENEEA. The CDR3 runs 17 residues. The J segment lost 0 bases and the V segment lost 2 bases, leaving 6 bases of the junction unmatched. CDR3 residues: CASSLPTSAANTGELFF. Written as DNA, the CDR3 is TGTGCCAGCAGCTTACCTACTAGCGCCGCGAACACCGGGGAGCTGTTTTTT. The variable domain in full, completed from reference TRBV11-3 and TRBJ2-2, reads EAGVVQSPRYKIIEKKQPVAFWCNPISGHNTLYWYLQNLGQGPELLIRYENEEAVDDSQLPKDRFSAERLKGVDSTLKIQPAELGDSAVYLCASSLPTSAANTGELFFGEGSRLTVL.

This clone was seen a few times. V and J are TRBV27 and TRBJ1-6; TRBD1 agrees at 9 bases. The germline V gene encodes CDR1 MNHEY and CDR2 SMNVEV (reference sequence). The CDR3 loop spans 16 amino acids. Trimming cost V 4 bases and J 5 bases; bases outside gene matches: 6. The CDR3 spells CASSSPRDRDNSPLHF. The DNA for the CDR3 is TGTGCCAGCAGTTCCCCCCGGGACAGGGATAATTCACCCCTCCACTTT.

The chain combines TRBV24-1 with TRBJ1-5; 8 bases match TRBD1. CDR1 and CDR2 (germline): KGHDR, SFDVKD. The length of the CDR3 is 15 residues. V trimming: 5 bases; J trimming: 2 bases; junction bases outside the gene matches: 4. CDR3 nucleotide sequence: TGTGCCACCAGTGCAGGGGGCTGGGGCAATCAGCCCCAGCATTTT. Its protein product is CATSAGGWGNQPQHF.

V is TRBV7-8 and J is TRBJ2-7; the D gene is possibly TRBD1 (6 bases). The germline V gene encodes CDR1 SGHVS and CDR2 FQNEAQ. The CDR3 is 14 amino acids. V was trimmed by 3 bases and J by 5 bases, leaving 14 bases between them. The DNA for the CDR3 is TGTGCCAGCAGCTTTTCAGGGGTCGAACACGAGCAGTACGTC. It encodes CASSFSGVEHEQYV.

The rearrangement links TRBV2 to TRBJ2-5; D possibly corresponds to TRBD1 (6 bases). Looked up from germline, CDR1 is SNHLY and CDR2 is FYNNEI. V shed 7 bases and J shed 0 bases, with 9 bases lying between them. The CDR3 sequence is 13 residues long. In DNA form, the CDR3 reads TGTGCCAGCACTGGACAGTACCAAGAGACCCAGTACTTC. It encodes CASTGQYQETQYF.

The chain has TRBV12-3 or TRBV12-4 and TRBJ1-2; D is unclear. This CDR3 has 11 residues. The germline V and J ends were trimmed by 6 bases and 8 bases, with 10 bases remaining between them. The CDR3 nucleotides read TGTGCCAGCAGCACAAGCAGGGGCTACACCTTC. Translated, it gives CASSTSRGYTF.

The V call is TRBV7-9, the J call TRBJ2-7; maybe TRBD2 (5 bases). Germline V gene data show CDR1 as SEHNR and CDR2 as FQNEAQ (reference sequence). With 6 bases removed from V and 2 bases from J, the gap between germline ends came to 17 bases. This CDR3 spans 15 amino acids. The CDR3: CASSRAGIGTYEQYF. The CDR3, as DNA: TGTGCCAGCAGTAGAGCCGGGATCGGGACCTACGAGCAGTACTTC.

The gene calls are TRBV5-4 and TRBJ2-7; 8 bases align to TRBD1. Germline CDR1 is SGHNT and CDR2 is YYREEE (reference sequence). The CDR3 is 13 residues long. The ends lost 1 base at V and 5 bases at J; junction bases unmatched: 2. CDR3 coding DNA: TGTGCCAGCAGCTTGACAGGGGGTAACGAGCAGTACTTC. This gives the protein CASSLTGGNEQYF.

The CDR3 here is CASSLDIGGLDGYTF. DNA of the CDR3: TGTGCCAGCAGCTTAGATATAGGGGGTCTCGATGGCTACACCTTC. The chain uses TRBV11-2 and TRBJ1-2; a weak D match, TRBD1 (6 bases). The CDR3 length is 15 residues. The germline CDR1 and CDR2 sequences are SGHAT and FQNNGV. Trimming cost V 0 bases and J 6 bases, with 14 bases left between them.

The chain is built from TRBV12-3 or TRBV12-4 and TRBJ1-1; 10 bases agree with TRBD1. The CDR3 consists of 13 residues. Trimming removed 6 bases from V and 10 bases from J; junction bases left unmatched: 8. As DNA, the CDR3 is TGTGCCAGCAGCCTAAACCGACAGGGGGCAGCTTTCTTT. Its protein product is CASSLNRQGAAFF.

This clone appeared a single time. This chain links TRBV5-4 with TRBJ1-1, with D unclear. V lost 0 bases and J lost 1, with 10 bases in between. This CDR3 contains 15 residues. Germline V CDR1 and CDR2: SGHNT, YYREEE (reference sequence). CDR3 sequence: CASSLGGFKNTEAFF. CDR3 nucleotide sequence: TGTGCCAGCAGCTTGGGAGGGTTTAAGAACACTGAAGCTTTCTTT.

The CDR3 DNA reads TGTGCCAGCAGCTTCGACAGGTTCTCAGAGACCCAGTACTTC. Amino acid sequence: CASSFDRFSETQYF. The chain employs TRBV11-3 and TRBJ2-5, with D possibly being TRBD1 (6 bases). The V gene lost 3 bases and the J gene lost 4 bases, with 12 bases spanning the gap. Germline assignment: CDR1 SGHNT and CDR2 YENEEA. This CDR3 has 14 amino acids.

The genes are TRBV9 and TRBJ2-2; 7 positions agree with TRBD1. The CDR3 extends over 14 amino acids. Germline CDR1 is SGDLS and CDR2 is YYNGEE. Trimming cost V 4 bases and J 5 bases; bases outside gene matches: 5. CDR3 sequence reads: CASSPSGGTGELFF. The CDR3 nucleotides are TGTGCCAGCAGCCCATCAGGGGGAACCGGGGAGCTGTTTTTT.

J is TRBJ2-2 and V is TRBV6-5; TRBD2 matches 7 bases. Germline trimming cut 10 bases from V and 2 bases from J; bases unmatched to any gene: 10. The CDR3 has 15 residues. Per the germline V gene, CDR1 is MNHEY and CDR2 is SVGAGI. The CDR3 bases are TGTGCCACACAAACCGGGACTACTAACACCGGGGAGCTGTTTTTT. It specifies CATQTGTTNTGELFF.

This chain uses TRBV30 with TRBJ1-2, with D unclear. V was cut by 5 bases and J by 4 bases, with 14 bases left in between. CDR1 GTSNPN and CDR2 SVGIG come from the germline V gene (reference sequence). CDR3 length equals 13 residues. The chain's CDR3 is CAWYAVSSYGYTF. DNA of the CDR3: TGTGCCTGGTATGCGGTGAGTAGCTATGGCTACACCTTC.

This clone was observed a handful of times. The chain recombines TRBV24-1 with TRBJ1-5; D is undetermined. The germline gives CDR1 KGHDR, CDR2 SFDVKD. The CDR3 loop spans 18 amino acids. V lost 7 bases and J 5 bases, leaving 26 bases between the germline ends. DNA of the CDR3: TGTGCCACCAGAGTGGTGACTGGCCTTTGGTCATACCATCAGCCCCAGCATTTT. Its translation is CATRVVTGLWSYHQPQHF.

The DNA for the CDR3 is TGTGCCATCAGTTTAGCGGGGGGGGGCGAGCAGTACTTC. Translation: CAISLAGGGEQYF. This chain uses TRBV10-3 with TRBJ2-7, with 11 bases identical to TRBD2. Germline V CDR1 and CDR2: ENHRY, SYGVKD. The CDR3 sequence is 13 residues long. Trimming removed 5 bases from V and 6 bases from J; junction bases left unmatched: 3.

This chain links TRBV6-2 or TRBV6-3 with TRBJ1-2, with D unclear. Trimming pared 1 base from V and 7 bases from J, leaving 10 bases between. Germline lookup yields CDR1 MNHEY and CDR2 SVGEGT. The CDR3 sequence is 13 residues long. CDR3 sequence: CASSYLGAGGYTF. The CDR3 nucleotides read TGTGCCAGCAGTTACTTGGGAGCTGGTGGCTACACCTTC.

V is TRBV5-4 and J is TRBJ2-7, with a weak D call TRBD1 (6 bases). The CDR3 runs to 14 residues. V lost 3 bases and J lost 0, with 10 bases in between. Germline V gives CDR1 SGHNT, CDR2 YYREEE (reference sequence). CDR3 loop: CASSSGQSSYEQYV. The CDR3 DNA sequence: TGTGCCAGCAGCTCCGGACAGAGCTCCTACGAGCAGTACGTC.

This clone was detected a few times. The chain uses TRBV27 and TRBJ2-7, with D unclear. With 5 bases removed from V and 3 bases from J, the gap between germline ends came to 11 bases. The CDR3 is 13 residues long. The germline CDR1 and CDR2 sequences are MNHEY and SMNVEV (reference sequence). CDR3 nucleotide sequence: TGTGCCAGCAGTCCGCAGGTTAACTACGAGCAGTACTTC. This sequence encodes CASSPQVNYEQYF.

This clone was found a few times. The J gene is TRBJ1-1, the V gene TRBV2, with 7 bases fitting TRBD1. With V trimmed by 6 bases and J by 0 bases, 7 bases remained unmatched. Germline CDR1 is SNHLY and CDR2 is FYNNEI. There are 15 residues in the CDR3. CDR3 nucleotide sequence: TGTGCCAGCAGGGGAACGGGACAGTTGAACACTGAAGCTTTCTTT. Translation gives CASRGTGQLNTEAFF.

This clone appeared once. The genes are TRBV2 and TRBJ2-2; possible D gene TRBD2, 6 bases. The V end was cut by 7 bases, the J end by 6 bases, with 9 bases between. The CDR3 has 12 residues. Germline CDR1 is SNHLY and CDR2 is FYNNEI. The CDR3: CASTGVSGELFF. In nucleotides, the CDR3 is TGTGCCAGCACGGGGGTTTCCGGGGAGCTGTTTTTT. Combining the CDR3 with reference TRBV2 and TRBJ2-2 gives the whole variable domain EPEVTQTPSHQVTQMGQEVILRCVPISNHLYFYWYRQILGQKVEFLVSFYNNEISEKSEIFDDQFSVERPDGSNFTLKIRSTKLEDSAMYFCASTGVSGELFFGEGSRLTVL.

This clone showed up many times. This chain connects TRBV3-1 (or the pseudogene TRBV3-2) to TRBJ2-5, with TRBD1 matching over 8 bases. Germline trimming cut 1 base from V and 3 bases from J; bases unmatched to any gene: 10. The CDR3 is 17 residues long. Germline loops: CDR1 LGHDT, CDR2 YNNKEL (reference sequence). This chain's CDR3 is CASSQAPQGARKETQYF. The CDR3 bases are TGTGCCAGCAGCCAAGCCCCCCAGGGGGCGCGGAAAGAGACCCAGTACTTC.

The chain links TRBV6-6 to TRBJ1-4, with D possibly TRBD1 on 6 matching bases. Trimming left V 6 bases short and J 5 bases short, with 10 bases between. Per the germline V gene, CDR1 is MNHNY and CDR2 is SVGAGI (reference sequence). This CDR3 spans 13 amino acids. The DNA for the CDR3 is TGTGCCAGCAGAGGACAGTCCAATGAAAAACTGTTTTTT. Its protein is CASRGQSNEKLFF.

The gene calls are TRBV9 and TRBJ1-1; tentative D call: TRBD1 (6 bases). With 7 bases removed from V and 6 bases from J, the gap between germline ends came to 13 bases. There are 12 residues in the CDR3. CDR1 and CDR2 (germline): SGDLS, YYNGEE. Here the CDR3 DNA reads TGTGCCAGCGGTTCCGGGACATCTGAAGCTTTCTTT. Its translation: CASGSGTSEAFF.